This paragraph covers one T cell receptor beta chain sequence. What it recognizes is unknown. MiXCR, run by TCRdb on the 5' RACE reads, gives a single entry per CDR3 protein. In the table there are 300,000 to 450,000 distinct CDR3 sequences, 25% to 35% of which are singletons. This sample was included in a study of identical twins' blood T cells. The CDR3 has 11 residues. V lost 6 bases and J 10 bases, leaving 15 bases between the germline ends. From germline, CDR1 is SQVTM and CDR2 ANQGSEA. Study-wide points: Each donor's most abundant TCRbeta clonotypes shared more CDR3 sequences with her twin than unrelated donors.

V and J are TRBV29-1 and TRBJ1-1; TRBD1 might be the D (6 bases). The TCR comes from a woman between 18 and 50 years old in good health. The sequencing input was PBMCs. The CDR3 sequence is CSVDRTVVAFF. CDR3 nucleotide sequence: TGCAGCGTGGACAGAACGGTGGTAGCTTTCTTT.